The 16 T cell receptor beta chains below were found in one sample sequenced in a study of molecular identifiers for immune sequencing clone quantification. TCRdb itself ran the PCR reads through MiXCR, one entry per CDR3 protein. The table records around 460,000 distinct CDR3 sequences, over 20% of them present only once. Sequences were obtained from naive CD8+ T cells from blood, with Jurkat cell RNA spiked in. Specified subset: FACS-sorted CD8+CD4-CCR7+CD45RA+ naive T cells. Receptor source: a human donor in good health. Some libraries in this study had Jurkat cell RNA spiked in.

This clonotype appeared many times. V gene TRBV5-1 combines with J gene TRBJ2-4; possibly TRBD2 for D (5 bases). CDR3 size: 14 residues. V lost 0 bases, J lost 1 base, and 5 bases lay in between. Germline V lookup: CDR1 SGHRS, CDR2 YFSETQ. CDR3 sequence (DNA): TGCGCCAGCAGCTTGGCGGGGGCCAAAAACATTCAGTACTTC. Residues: CASSLAGAKNIQYF.

The CDR3 DNA reads as TGTGCCAGCAGCCAAGGGGTCCACTACGAGCAGTACTTC. It yields the protein CASSQGVHYEQYF. The genes are TRBV14 and TRBJ2-7; D remains ambiguous. Germline CDR1 SGHDN, CDR2 FVKESK. The V end lost 1 base, the J end lost 3 bases, and 7 bases lay between the germline ends. The CDR3 is 13 amino acids.

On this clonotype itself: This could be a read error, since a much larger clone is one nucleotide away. CDR3 coding DNA: TGTGCCATCAGTGAGTCCGCGGGAAGTACCTACGAGCAGTGCTTC. This sequence encodes CAISESAGSTYEQCF. J is TRBJ2-7 and V is TRBV10-3; maybe TRBD2 (6 bases). This CDR3 is 15 amino acids long. The germline V gene encodes CDR1 ENHRY and CDR2 SYGVKD.

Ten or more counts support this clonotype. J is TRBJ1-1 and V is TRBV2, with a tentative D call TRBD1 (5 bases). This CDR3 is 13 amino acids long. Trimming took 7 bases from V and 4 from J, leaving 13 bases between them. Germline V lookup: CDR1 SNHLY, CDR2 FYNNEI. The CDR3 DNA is TGTGCCAGCACCTATCCTGGGGGCACTGAAGCTTTCTTT. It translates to CASTYPGGTEAFF.

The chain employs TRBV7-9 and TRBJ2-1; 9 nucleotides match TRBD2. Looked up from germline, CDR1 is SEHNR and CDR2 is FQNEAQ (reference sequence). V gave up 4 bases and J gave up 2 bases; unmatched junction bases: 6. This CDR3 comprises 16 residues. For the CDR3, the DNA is TGTGCCAGCAGCTCGGCTAGCGGGGCCGCCTACAATGAGCAGTTCTTC. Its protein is CASSSASGAAYNEQFF.

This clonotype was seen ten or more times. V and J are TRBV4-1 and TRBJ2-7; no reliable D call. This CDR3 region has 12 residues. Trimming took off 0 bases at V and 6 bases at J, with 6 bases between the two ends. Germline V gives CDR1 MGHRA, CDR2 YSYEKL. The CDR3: CASSQEGLEQYF. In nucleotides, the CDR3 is TGCGCCAGCAGCCAAGAAGGGCTCGAGCAGTACTTC.

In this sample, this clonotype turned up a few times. CDR3 amino acids: CAYSGRSSYEQYF. DNA for the CDR3: TGTGCCTACAGCGGGAGGTCTTCCTACGAGCAGTACTTC. The chain combines TRBV5-4 with TRBJ2-7; 9 nucleotides agree with TRBD2. This CDR3 contains 13 residues. Germline lookup yields CDR1 SGHNT and CDR2 YYREEE (reference sequence). J was trimmed by 1 base and V by 10 bases; bases with no gene match: 6. Combining the CDR3 with reference TRBV5-4 and TRBJ2-7 gives the whole variable domain ETGVTQSPTHLIKTRGQQVTLRCSSQSGHNTVSWYQQALGQGPQFIFQYYREEENGRGNFPPRFSGLQFPNYSSELNVNALELDDSALYLCAYSGRSSYEQYFGPGTRLTVT.

CDR3 sequence (DNA): TGTGCCAGCAACGCTCCGCGGGAGAACACTGAAGCTTTCTTT. Its protein product is CASNAPRENTEAFF. V is TRBV27 and J is TRBJ1-1; D is unresolved. Germline values: CDR1 MNHEY, CDR2 SMNVEV (reference sequence). CDR3 size: 14 residues. V was shortened by 7 bases and J by 1 base, with 13 bases between the two germline ends.

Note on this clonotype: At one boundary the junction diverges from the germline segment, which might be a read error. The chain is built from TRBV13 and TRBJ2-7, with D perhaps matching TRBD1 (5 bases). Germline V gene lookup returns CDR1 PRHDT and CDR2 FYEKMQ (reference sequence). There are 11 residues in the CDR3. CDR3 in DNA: TGTGCCAGCGGCTTAGGGGCCGAGCAGTACTTC. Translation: CASGLGAEQYF.

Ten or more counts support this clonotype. This CDR3 is CASSPSMGQGKICSNQPQHF. The DNA of the CDR3 is TGCGCCAGCAGCCCCTCAATGGGGCAGGGGAAAATATGTAGCAATCAGCCCCAGCATTTT. The chain links TRBV23-1 to TRBJ1-5; D may be TRBD1 (6 bases). TRBV23-1 is an ORF, and what it does is uncertain. The V end was cut by 6 bases, the J end by 0 bases, with 27 bases between. This CDR3 spans 20 amino acids.

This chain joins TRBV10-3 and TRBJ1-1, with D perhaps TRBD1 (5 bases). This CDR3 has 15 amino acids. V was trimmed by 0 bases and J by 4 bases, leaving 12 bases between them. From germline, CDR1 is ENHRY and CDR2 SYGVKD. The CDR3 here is CAISESGVGATEAFF. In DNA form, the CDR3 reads TGTGCCATCAGTGAGTCCGGGGTAGGGGCCACTGAAGCTTTCTTT.

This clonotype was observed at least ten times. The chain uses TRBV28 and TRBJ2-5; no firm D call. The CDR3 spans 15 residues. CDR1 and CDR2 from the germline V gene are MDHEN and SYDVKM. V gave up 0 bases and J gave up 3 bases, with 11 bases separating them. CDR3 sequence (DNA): TGTGCCAGCAGTTTATGGGGGAAAAATGAAGAGACCCAGTACTTC. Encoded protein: CASSLWGKNEETQYF.

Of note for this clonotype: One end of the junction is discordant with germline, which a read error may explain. The CDR3 nucleotides are TGTGCCAGCAGTTTGGGGGCTACAGATACGCGGTATTTT. Translated: CASSLGATDTRYF. The chain carries TRBV6-2 or TRBV6-3 and TRBJ2-3; D is perhaps TRBD1 (6 bases). Germline V gene lookup returns CDR1 MNHEY and CDR2 SVGEGT. The CDR3 has 13 amino acids.

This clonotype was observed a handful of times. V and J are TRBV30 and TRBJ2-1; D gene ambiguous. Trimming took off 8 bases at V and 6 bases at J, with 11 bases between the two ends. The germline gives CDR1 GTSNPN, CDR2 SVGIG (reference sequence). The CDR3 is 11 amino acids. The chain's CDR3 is CAASEVNEQFF. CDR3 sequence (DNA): TGTGCCGCAAGTGAGGTCAATGAGCAGTTCTTC.

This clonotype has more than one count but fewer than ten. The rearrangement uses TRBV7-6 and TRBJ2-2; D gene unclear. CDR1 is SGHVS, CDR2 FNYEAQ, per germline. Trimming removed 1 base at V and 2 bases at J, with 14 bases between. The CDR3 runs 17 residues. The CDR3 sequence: CASSLVLGSENTGELFF. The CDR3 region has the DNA TGTGCCAGCAGCTTAGTACTCGGCTCCGAAAACACCGGGGAGCTGTTTTTT.

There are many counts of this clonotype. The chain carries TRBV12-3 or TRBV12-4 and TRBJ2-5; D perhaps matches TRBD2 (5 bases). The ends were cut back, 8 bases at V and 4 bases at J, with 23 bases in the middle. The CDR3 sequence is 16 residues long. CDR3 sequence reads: CASASQPAQTRETQYF. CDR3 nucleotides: TGTGCCAGCGCTAGCCAGCCTGCCCAGACGAGAGAGACCCAGTACTTC.